This paragraph reports one T cell receptor beta chain. This clonotype turned up a few times. Its antigen is currently not known. The input lacks base qualities; no much larger clone sits a single base away. Ficoll-Paque density gradient centrifugation was the method used to isolate PBMCs. CDR3 length: 13 amino acids, cysteine to phenylalanine. Of the read, only the CDR3 DNA is kept; its 39 bases are in frame from base 1. V was cut back by 0 bases and J by 6 bases, leaving a gap of 6 bases between them. This sample was included in a study of T-cell memory formation after mild COVID-19 (dated by TCRdb to about 2021). In the study overall: TCR sequence clusters from the two donors were found to be largely donor specific. Two young, previously healthy adult volunteers made up the cohort, one male and one female. Longitudinal TCRalpha and TCRbeta repertoire sequencing tracked T-cell clones expanding and contracting after mild COVID-19 in two donors.

Here is what the overall study found, with its caveats: Contracting CD4+ clones were found mainly in CM and EM memory subsets, while CD8+ clones were enriched in EMRA. The detection of some responding clones in pre-infection memory suggests that pre-existing cross-reactive memory T cells joined the SARS-CoV-2 response. Whether the second-wave clones peaking on day 37 were SARS-CoV-2 specific was not confirmed. Clones that contracted from day 15 to 85 showed balanced CD4/CD8 phenotypes, whereas a second wave of clones that expanded from day 15 to 37 leaned towards CD4+. The study covered only a couple of mild cases, and larger cohorts including severe cases with pre-infection samples were considered necessary.

Sequencing used an Illumina NovaSeq 6000. TCRalpha and TCRbeta cDNA libraries were built by 5'RACE with constant-segment primers, adding sample barcodes and unique molecular identifiers. Trizol reagent was used to extract RNA from every sample. Amplification of the libraries took two PCR steps, and the second step added a second sample barcode plus Illumina TruSeq adapters. Sequencing of libraries was performed on an Illumina NovaSeq with 2 x 150 bp paired-end reads. The original methods were these. The reads were demultiplexed and collapsed into UMI-guided consensus sequences using migec v1.2.7. With mixcr v2.1.11, UMI consensuses were aligned to TRA and TRB V and J templates and assembled into clonotypes. Clonotypes were classified as expanded or contracted when called significant by both edgeR and NoisET, with noise models trained on biological replicates. For edgeR calls, the cutoffs were a false discovery rate-adjusted p below 0.01 and a log2 fold-change threshold of 1. As an exploratory analysis of dynamics, max-normalized trajectories of the 1000 most abundant clonotypes were examined by PCA with hierarchical clustering. Each responding clone was given a CD4 or CD8 phenotype based on the CD4+ and CD8+ repertoires, which had been sequenced separately. The public reads were quality trimmed at Q25 with fastp and then assembled into clones with MiXCR by TCRdb, keeping productive beta chains. CDR3 protein duplicates are merged, each entry listing the most common genes and DNA. The V and J calls and clone size are TCRdb's, not the authors'. The sample table shows more than 300,000 distinct CDR3 sequences, and 20% to 25% are seen once. Around 20% of the sample is in the top ten clones.

Recombination linked TRBV12-3 or TRBV12-4 to TRBJ1-5; the D gene remains uncertain. The sequencing sample was made of PBMCs or a T cell subset sorted from them (not recorded which). The source of this sequence is a man younger than 30 who had mild COVID-19 (a few samples of this study predate the infection). The sample titles of this study are shuffled in the database, so cell type and time point are left out; the donor was told from shared clones. The DNA reads TGTGCCAGCAGTTTAGCTTTCATTCAGCCCCAGCATTTT. Its product reads: CASSLAFIQPQHF.